The 2 T cell receptor beta chains in this list originate from one sample, sequenced in a study of blood T cell repertoires in COVID-19 (dated by TCRdb to 2020 to 2022). Library creation used the immunoSEQ multiplex PCR assay. TCRdb retrieved this table from immuneACCESS and kept in-frame rearrangements only. Not all clones are present; in checked studies, unresolved V genes account for under half, and no reason is known for the remainder. The sample contains some 290,000 clones, approximately 91% of them found a single time. About 2.1% of the sample rests with the top ten. Sequenced: PBMCs or T cells enriched from blood (not recorded which). Receptors were obtained from a middle-aged woman with acute COVID-19.

The chain is built from TRBV3-1 (or the pseudogene TRBV3-2) and TRBJ1-1, with D possibly matching TRBD1 (5 bases). CDR3 length: 13 amino acids. Germline V gene sequence: CDR1 LGHDT, CDR2 YNNKEL (reference sequence). The V gene lost 5 bases and the J gene lost 7 bases, with 14 bases spanning the gap. In DNA, the CDR3 is TGTGCCAGCAGCGACGCAGGGTGGGGTGAAGCTTTCTTT. This translates into CASSDAGWGEAFF.

The rearrangement joins TRBV28 to TRBJ1-2; TRBD1 agrees at 11 bases. Germline trimming cut 5 bases from V and 6 bases from J; bases unmatched to any gene: 5. Germline V gene data show CDR1 as MDHEN and CDR2 as SYDVKM. CDR3 length: 14 residues. The DNA for the CDR3 is TGTGCCAGCAGTCTTTTGGACAGGGGGCATGGCTACACCTTC. Translated, it gives CASSLLDRGHGYTF.